The clone carrying this T cell receptor beta chain was detected ten times or more. Its cognate antigen is unknown. This sample stems from a study of CD8 T cells in ankylosing spondylitis. Making use of molecular barcodes, quantitative 5'-RACE generated TCR beta libraries. TCRdb reprocessed the 5' RACE reads with MiXCR, giving one entry per CDR3 protein. The repertoire holds about 330,000 distinct CDR3 sequences, with roughly 8% as singletons. Overall study findings and caveats: What seemed typical of ankylosing spondylitis blood was a TCR beta motif built from fewer than ten highly homologous variants. The clones that were linked to disease were reported to be significantly enriched in matched synovial fluid samples from ankylosing spondylitis patients.

This CDR3 is 13 amino acids long. The germline gives CDR1 SGHRS, CDR2 YFSETQ. Trimming stripped 5 bases from V and 1 base from J, with 10 bases between. This chain connects TRBV5-1 to TRBJ2-7; no reliable D call. The clonotype comes from a male donor with ankylosing spondylitis. Specimen: blood, either unsorted or a sorted T cell fraction (not recorded which). The CDR3 DNA reads TGCGCCAGCAGTATCGCCTATTCCTACGAGCAGTACTTC. Translating it yields CASSIAYSYEQYF.